The 10 T cell receptor beta chains reported below all come from one sample, sequenced in a study of cytomegalovirus exposure and HLA in healthy donors. The PCR ran on 60 Vbeta and 13 Jbeta primers. Assay: immunoSEQ multiplex PCR; the TCRdb copy retains only in-frame clones and omits some. The sample carries fewer than 200,000 clones, roughly four fifths recorded once. The sample comprised PBMCs. The receptors originated from a woman aged 25 to 45 in good health and CMV-seronegative.

CDR3 nucleotides: TGCGCCAGCAGCCGAAACCTAGATCAGCCCCAGCATTTT. It translates to CASSRNLDQPQHF. The chain couples TRBV4-3 to TRBJ1-5; D not certain. The CDR3 totals 13 residues. V was pared by 4 bases and J by 5 bases, with 9 bases between. CDR1 is LGHNA, CDR2 YSLEER, per germline.

The CDR3 loop reads CASSQDKTGLIFWGTEAFF. CDR3 bases: TGCGCCAGCAGCCAAGATAAAACAGGTCTGATTTTTTGGGGAACTGAAGCTTTCTTT. The rearrangement joins TRBV4-1 to TRBJ1-1, with D possibly matching TRBD1 (5 bases). The CDR3 consists of 19 residues. Germline-derived CDR1 and CDR2 are MGHRA and YSYEKL. V lost 0 bases and J lost 5, with 25 bases in between.

This clone was counted once. The rearrangement links TRBV15 to TRBJ2-7, with a possible D match to TRBD2 (5 bases). This CDR3 has 16 residues. CDR1 and CDR2 from the germline V gene are LNHNV and YYDKDF (reference sequence). Trimming cost V 0 bases and J 0 bases, with 12 bases left between them. The CDR3 protein is CATSRDGDVSSYEQYF. CDR3 nucleotides: TGTGCCACCAGCAGAGACGGGGATGTTAGCTCCTACGAGCAGTACTTC.

The chain links TRBV4-1 to TRBJ2-1; 9 bases map to TRBD2. The CDR3 is 16 residues long. CDR1 is MGHRA, CDR2 YSYEKL, per germline. Trimming cost V 1 base and J 7 bases; bases outside gene matches: 8. The DNA for the CDR3 is TGCGCCAGCAGCCAAGGCCCTAGCGGGGTGGGTAATGAGCAGTTCTTC. This gives the protein CASSQGPSGVGNEQFF.

The J gene is TRBJ2-7, the V gene TRBV4-1; D remains ambiguous. The germline V and J ends were trimmed by 5 bases and 0 bases, with 14 bases remaining between them. The CDR3 totals 15 residues. CDR1 MGHRA and CDR2 YSYEKL come from the germline V gene. CDR3 in DNA: TGCGCCAGCAGCTCGTTAGCACAAAGCTCCTACGAGCAGTACTTC. Amino acid sequence: CASSSLAQSSYEQYF.

The chain uses TRBV7-2 and TRBJ2-1; TRBD1 aligns across 9 bases. The CDR3 is 16 amino acids. Germline V gives CDR1 SGHTA, CDR2 FQGNSA. V gave up 7 bases and J gave up 3 bases; unmatched junction bases: 10. DNA of the CDR3: TGTGCCAGCACCCCGACCCCGGGACAGGGCTACAATGAGCAGTTCTTC. Translation gives CASTPTPGQGYNEQFF. The complete variable domain, with remaining parts taken from reference TRBV7-2 and TRBJ2-1, reads GAGVSQSPSNKVTEKGKDVELRCDPISGHTALYWYRQSLGQGLEFLIYFQGNSAPDKSGLPSDRFSAERTGGSVSTLTIQRTQQEDSAVYLCASTPTPGQGYNEQFFGPGTRLTVL.

This rearrangement joins TRBV20-1 to TRBJ1-1; D not resolved. Germline CDR1 is DFQATT and CDR2 is SNEGSKA (reference sequence). Deletions cut 4 bases from V and 7 bases from J, with 7 bases between. The CDR3 length is 10 residues. Here the CDR3 DNA reads TGCAGTGCTATCCGGGGTGAAGCTTTCTTT. This translates into CSAIRGEAFF.

This chain connects TRBV4-1 to TRBJ1-5; 10 nucleotides align to TRBD1. CDR3 length equals 15 residues. J was trimmed by 7 bases and V by 1 base; bases with no gene match: 4. The germline V gene encodes CDR1 MGHRA and CDR2 YSYEKL. In DNA form, the CDR3 reads TGCGCCAGCAGCCAAGCGGACAGGGGGTCCCAGCCCCAGCATTTT. Translating it yields CASSQADRGSQPQHF.

CDR3 nucleotides: TGCAGCGTCCGCCAGGCTCCAACTAATGAAAAACTGTTTTTT. It codes for CSVRQAPTNEKLFF. The chain uses TRBV29-1 and TRBJ1-4; D gene unclear. CDR1 and CDR2 from the germline V gene are SQVTM and ANQGSEA. The V and J ends lost 6 bases and 0 bases respectively, with 11 bases between them. The CDR3 spans 14 residues.

This clone was observed a handful of times. The sample carries other DNA sequences with the same CDR3. The rearrangement joins TRBV30 to TRBJ2-7; D remains unclear. The CDR3 is 11 residues long. The V and J ends lost 0 bases and 4 bases respectively, with 4 bases between them. From germline, CDR1 is GTSNPN and CDR2 SVGIG (reference sequence). CDR3 loop: CAWSVQYEQYF. CDR3 nucleotide sequence: TGTGCCTGGAGTGTCCAGTACGAGCAGTACTTC.